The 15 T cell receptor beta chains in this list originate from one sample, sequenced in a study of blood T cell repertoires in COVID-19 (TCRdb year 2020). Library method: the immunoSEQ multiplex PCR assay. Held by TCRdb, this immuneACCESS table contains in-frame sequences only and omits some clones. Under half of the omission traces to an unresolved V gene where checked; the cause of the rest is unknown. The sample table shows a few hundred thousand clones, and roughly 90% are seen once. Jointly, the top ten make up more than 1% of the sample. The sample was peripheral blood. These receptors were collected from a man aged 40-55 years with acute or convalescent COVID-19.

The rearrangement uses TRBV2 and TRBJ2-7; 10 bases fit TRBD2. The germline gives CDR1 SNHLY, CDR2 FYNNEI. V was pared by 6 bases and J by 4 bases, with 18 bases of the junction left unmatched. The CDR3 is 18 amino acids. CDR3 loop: CASRGTGTSDPTGYEQYF. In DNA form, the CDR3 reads TGTGCCAGCAGGGGAACCGGGACTAGCGACCCGACGGGTTACGAGCAGTACTTC.

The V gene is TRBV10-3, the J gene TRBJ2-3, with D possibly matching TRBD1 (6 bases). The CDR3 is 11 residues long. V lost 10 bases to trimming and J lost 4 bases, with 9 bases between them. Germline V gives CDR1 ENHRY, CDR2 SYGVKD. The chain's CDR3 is CASRTADTQYF. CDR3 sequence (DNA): TGTGCCAGCAGGACAGCAGATACGCAGTATTTT.

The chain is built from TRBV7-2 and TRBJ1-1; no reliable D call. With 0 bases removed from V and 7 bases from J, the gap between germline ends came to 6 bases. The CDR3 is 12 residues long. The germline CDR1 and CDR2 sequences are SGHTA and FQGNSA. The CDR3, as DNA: TGTGCCAGCAGCTTAGCGCGCAATGAAGCTTTCTTT. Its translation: CASSLARNEAFF. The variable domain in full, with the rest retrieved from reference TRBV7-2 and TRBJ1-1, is GAGVSQSPSNKVTEKGKDVELRCDPISGHTALYWYRQSLGQGLEFLIYFQGNSAPDKSGLPSDRFSAERTGGSVSTLTIQRTQQEDSAVYLCASSLARNEAFFGQGTRLTVV.

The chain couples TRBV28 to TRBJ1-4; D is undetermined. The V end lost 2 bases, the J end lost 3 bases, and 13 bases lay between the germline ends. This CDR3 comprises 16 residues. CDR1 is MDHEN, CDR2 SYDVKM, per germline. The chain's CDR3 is CASSLPAGRANEKLFF. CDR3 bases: TGTGCCAGCAGTTTACCGGCGGGCAGAGCTAATGAAAAACTGTTTTTT.

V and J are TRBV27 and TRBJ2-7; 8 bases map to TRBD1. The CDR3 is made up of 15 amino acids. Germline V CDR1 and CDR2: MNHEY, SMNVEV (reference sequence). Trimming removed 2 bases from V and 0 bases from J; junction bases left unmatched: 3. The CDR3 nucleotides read TGTGCCAGCAGTTTACAGGGGGCGAGCTCCTACGAGCAGTACTTC. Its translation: CASSLQGASSYEQYF.

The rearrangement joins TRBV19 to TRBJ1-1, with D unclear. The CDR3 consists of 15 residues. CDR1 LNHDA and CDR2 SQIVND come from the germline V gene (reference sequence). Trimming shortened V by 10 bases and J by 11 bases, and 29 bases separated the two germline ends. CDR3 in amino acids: CATSPDTSGWVRAFF. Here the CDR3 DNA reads TGTGCCACCTCCCCCGACACCTCAGGCTGGGTACGGGCTTTCTTT.

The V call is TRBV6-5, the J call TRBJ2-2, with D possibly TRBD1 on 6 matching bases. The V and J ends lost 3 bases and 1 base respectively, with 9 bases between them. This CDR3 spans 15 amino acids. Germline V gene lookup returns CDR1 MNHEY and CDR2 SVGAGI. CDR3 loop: CASSYRQENTGELFF. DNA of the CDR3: TGTGCCAGCAGTTATCGACAGGAGAACACCGGGGAGCTGTTTTTT.

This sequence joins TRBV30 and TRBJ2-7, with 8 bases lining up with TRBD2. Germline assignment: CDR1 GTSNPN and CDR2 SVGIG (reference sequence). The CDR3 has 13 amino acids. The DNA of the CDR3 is TGTGCTGGAGAACTAGCGGTCTCCTACGAGCAGTACTTC. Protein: CAGELAVSYEQYF.

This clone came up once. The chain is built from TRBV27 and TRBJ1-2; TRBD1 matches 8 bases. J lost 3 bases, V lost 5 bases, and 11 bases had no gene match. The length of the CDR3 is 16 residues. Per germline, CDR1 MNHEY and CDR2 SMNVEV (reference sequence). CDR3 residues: CASSITGGRLYYGYTF. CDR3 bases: TGTGCCAGCAGTATAACAGGGGGACGCCTTTACTATGGCTACACCTTC.

The DNA for the CDR3 is TGTGCCTGGGGTAGCGGGATAGAAAAACTGTTTTTT. This codes for CAWGSGIEKLFF. J is TRBJ1-4 and V is TRBV2; D is undetermined. The CDR3 contains 12 residues. Germline values: CDR1 SNHLY, CDR2 FYNNEI. V was pared by 11 bases and J by 8 bases, with 15 bases between.

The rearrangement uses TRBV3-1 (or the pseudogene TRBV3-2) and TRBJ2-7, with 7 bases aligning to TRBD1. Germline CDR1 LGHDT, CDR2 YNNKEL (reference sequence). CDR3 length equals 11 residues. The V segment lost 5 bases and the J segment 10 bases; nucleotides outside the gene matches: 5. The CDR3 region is CASSYRDRQYF. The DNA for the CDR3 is TGTGCCAGCAGCTACCGGGACAGACAGTACTTC.

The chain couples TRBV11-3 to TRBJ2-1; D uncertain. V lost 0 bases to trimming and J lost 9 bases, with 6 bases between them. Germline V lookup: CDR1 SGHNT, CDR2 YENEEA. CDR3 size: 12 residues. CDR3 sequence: CASSLEASEQFF. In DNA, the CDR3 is TGTGCCAGCAGCTTAGAAGCTAGTGAGCAGTTCTTC. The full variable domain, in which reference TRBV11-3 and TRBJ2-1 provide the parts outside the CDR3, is EAGVVQSPRYKIIEKKQPVAFWCNPISGHNTLYWYLQNLGQGPELLIRYENEEAVDDSQLPKDRFSAERLKGVDSTLKIQPAELGDSAVYLCASSLEASEQFFGPGTRLTVL.

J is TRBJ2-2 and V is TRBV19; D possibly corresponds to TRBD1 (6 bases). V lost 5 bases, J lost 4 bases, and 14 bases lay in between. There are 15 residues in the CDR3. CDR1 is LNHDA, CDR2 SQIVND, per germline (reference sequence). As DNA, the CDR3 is TGTGCCAGTAGTGGGCCGGGACATCGCACCGGGGAGCTGTTTTTT. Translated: CASSGPGHRTGELFF.

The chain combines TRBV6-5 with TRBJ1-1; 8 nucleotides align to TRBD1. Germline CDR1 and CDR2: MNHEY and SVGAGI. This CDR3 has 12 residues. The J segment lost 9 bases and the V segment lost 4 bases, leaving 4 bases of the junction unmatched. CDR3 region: CASSLRTGKAFF. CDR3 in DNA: TGTGCCAGCAGTTTACGGACAGGGAAAGCTTTCTTT.

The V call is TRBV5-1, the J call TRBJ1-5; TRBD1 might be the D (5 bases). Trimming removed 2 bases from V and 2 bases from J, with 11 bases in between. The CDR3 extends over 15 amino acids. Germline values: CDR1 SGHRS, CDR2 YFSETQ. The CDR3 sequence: CASSFGGSGNQPQHF. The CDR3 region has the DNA TGCGCCAGCAGCTTCGGGGGGTCGGGCAATCAGCCCCAGCATTTT.